The 21 T cell receptor beta chains in this list originate from one sample, sequenced in a study of cytomegalovirus exposure and HLA in healthy donors. The PCR used 60 Vbeta and 13 Jbeta primers. Method: immunoSEQ multiplex PCR; TCRdb's copy keeps in-frame clones and lacks some. The data hold roughly 190,000 clones, with over 60% observed a single time. The sample taken for sequencing was PBMCs. Source of these receptors: a man aged 30-40 years in good health and CMV-seropositive.

V gene TRBV7-2 combines with J gene TRBJ1-5; 8 bases align to TRBD1. The CDR3 contains 15 residues. Germline V gene sequence: CDR1 SGHTA, CDR2 FQGNSA. J lost 6 bases, V lost 5 bases, and 9 bases had no gene match. CDR3 coding DNA: TGTGCCAGCAGCCGAGGACAGGGTAATCTTCAGCCCCAGCATTTT. It is translated as CASSRGQGNLQPQHF.

This chain connects TRBV19 to TRBJ2-5; D possibly corresponds to TRBD2 (6 bases). Trimming removed 4 bases at V and 2 bases at J, with 20 bases between. The CDR3 runs 17 residues. The V gene's germline CDR1 is LNHDA and CDR2 SQIVND (reference sequence). In nucleotides, the CDR3 is TGTGCCAGTAGTAGGAGGGGTGTTGGGACGGATCAAGAGACCCAGTACTTC. Protein product: CASSRRGVGTDQETQYF.

V and J are TRBV18 and TRBJ2-2, with D possibly being TRBD1 (5 bases). Trimming pared 8 bases from V and 0 bases from J, leaving 16 bases between. The CDR3 is 16 residues long. The V gene's germline CDR1 is KGHSH and CDR2 LQKENI. The CDR3 DNA reads TGTGCCAGCCCGGAAAGCCAGGGCGCGAACACCGGGGAGCTGTTTTTT. Translated, it gives CASPESQGANTGELFF.

This clone came up a few times. The CDR3 loop reads CASRYGVRTESSYEQYF. The CDR3 DNA reads as TGTGCCAGCAGATATGGGGTCCGGACAGAGAGCTCCTACGAGCAGTACTTC. The rearrangement uses TRBV5-5 and TRBJ2-7, with a tentative D call TRBD1 (6 bases). The germline V gene encodes CDR1 SGHKS and CDR2 YYEKEE (reference sequence). CDR3 length equals 17 residues. V was clipped by 5 bases and J by 0 bases, with 21 bases between them.

This sequence joins TRBV4-2 and TRBJ1-1; 8 positions agree with TRBD1. J gave up 5 bases and V 4 bases, and 3 bases lay outside the gene matches. CDR3 length equals 13 residues. CDR1 is LGHNA and CDR2 is YNFKEQ in the germline V gene. The CDR3 coding sequence is TGTGCCAGCAGCCTTACAGGGGGGACTGAAGCTTTCTTT. Protein product: CASSLTGGTEAFF.

The V call is TRBV11-2, the J call TRBJ2-5; weak D call: TRBD2 (7 bases). CDR1 and CDR2 (germline): SGHAT, FQNNGV. The CDR3 contains 19 residues. The V and J ends lost 0 bases and 2 bases respectively, with 22 bases between them. The CDR3 protein is CASSLDRGPSGRGQETQYF. CDR3 nucleotide sequence: TGTGCCAGCAGCTTAGATCGGGGGCCTAGCGGAAGGGGGCAAGAGACCCAGTACTTC.

The V call is TRBV9, the J call TRBJ2-7; D is uncertain. V lost 0 bases to trimming and J lost 2 bases, with 6 bases between them. The germline gives CDR1 SGDLS, CDR2 YYNGEE. The CDR3 extends over 13 amino acids. The CDR3 region is CASSVGSAYEQYF. The CDR3 DNA is TGTGCCAGCAGCGTAGGGAGTGCCTACGAGCAGTACTTC.

The CDR3 nucleotides are TGTGCCAGCAGCCCCCGGGACAGGGGACGTGAGCAGTACTTC. This sequence encodes CASSPRDRGREQYF. This chain joins TRBV7-8 and TRBJ2-7; 10 nucleotides agree with TRBD1. The junction had 8 bases not matched to a gene; V was cut back by 5 bases and J by 7 bases. CDR1 is SGHVS and CDR2 is FQNEAQ in the germline V gene. CDR3 length: 14 amino acids.

This clone showed up just a few times. The genes are TRBV5-4 and TRBJ1-5; 7 nucleotides agree with TRBD1. The germline V gene has CDR1 SGHNT and CDR2 YYREEE (reference sequence). V was pared by 4 bases and J by 2 bases, with 3 bases of the junction left unmatched. The CDR3 has 14 amino acids. The CDR3 reads CASSADRGNQPQHF. The CDR3 DNA follows: TGTGCCAGCAGCGCCGACAGGGGCAATCAGCCCCAGCATTTT. The full variable domain, rest sourced from reference TRBV5-4 and TRBJ1-5, is ETGVTQSPTHLIKTRGQQVTLRCSSQSGHNTVSWYQQALGQGPQFIFQYYREEENGRGNFPPRFSGLQFPNYSSELNVNALELDDSALYLCASSADRGNQPQHFGDGTRLSIL.

V usage is TRBV18 and J usage is TRBJ1-4, with D perhaps TRBD1 (5 bases). This CDR3 has 15 amino acids. Germline-derived CDR1 and CDR2 are KGHSH and LQKENI. V dropped 2 bases and J dropped 7 bases, with 14 bases sitting between them. The CDR3 loop is CASSPSPGGGEKLFF. CDR3 nucleotides: TGTGCCAGCTCACCAAGCCCGGGGGGAGGTGAAAAACTGTTTTTT.

The V gene is TRBV15, the J gene TRBJ1-5, with 8 nucleotides matching TRBD1. The V gene end was trimmed by 0 bases and the J gene end by 3 bases; junction bases not matched to a gene: 13. CDR3 length: 19 residues. CDR1 and CDR2 (germline): LNHNV, YYDKDF (reference sequence). The CDR3 reads CATSRDSKDREPTNQPQHF. The CDR3 nucleotides are TGTGCCACCAGCAGAGATTCGAAGGACAGGGAGCCCACCAATCAGCCCCAGCATTTT.

This chain connects TRBV5-1 to TRBJ2-1; tentatively, D is TRBD1 (7 bases). The CDR3 runs to 17 residues. Trimming left V 1 base short and J 6 bases short, with 20 bases between. Germline CDR1 reads SGHRS; CDR2 reads YFSETQ. The CDR3 protein is CASSLTNRGGYFNEQFF. CDR3 DNA sequence: TGCGCCAGCAGCTTGACGAACAGGGGAGGTTACTTCAATGAGCAGTTCTTC.

The CDR3 loop reads CASGGGTGYQPQHF. CDR3 DNA sequence: TGTGCCTCCGGGGGCGGGACAGGCTATCAGCCCCAGCATTTT. The chain recombines TRBV30 with TRBJ1-5, with 8 bases that match TRBD1. CDR1 is GTSNPN and CDR2 is SVGIG in the germline V gene (reference sequence). V was pared by 7 bases and J by 5 bases, with 10 bases of the junction left unmatched. The length of the CDR3 is 14 residues.

The J gene is TRBJ2-1, the V gene TRBV4-3; D is perhaps TRBD2 (6 bases). CDR3 length equals 16 residues. The ends were cut back, 4 bases at V and 9 bases at J, with 22 bases in the middle. The germline CDR1 and CDR2 sequences are LGHNA and YSLEER. The CDR3 nucleotides are TGCGCCAGCAGCCCCCCCTCGGGACCAACTAGCTTTGAGCAGTTCTTC. This gives the protein CASSPPSGPTSFEQFF.

The chain combines TRBV7-9 with TRBJ2-7, with D hard to call. The CDR3 covers 12 residues. Germline V gives CDR1 SEHNR, CDR2 FQNEAQ (reference sequence). V was cut by 5 bases and J by 6 bases, with 11 bases left in between. CDR3 sequence reads: CASSPRNVEQYF. CDR3 DNA: TGTGCCAGCAGCCCGCGGAACGTCGAGCAGTACTTC.

The chain combines TRBV5-6 with TRBJ2-7; 13 nucleotides match TRBD2. Germline CDR1 SGHDT, CDR2 YYEEEE. CDR3 length equals 16 residues. Trimming took 4 bases from V and 0 from J; bases not matched to a gene: 4. The DNA for the CDR3 is TGTGCCAGCAGCCGACGACTAGCGGGGGGCTCCTACGAGCAGTACTTC. It codes for CASSRRLAGGSYEQYF.

The CDR3 DNA sequence: TGTGCCACCAGCAGGGCCCGGGAGGGCGGGGGGTACAATGAGCAGTTCTTC. Translating gives CATSRAREGGGYNEQFF. This chain links TRBV15 with TRBJ2-1; 8 nucleotides line up with TRBD2. The V gene end was trimmed by 3 bases and the J gene end by 4 bases; junction bases not matched to a gene: 11. The CDR3 loop spans 17 amino acids. The germline V gene has CDR1 LNHNV and CDR2 YYDKDF (reference sequence). The entire variable domain, with the rest obtained from reference TRBV15 and TRBJ2-1, is as follows: DAMVIQNPRYQVTQFGKPVTLSCSQTLNHNVMYWYQQKSSQAPKLLFHYYDKDFNNEADTPDNFQSRRPNTSFCFLDIRSPGLGDTAMYLCATSRAREGGGYNEQFFGPGTRLTVL.

V usage is TRBV7-2 and J usage is TRBJ2-2; D may be TRBD1 (5 bases). Trimming left V 9 bases short and J 6 bases short, with 20 bases between. Germline-derived CDR1 and CDR2 are SGHTA and FQGNSA. This CDR3 is built from 15 residues. CDR3 amino acids: CASVPQEGMAGELFF. The CDR3 coding sequence is TGTGCCAGTGTTCCACAGGAAGGAATGGCCGGGGAGCTGTTTTTT.

V usage is TRBV4-3 and J usage is TRBJ2-5; TRBD2 agrees at 8 bases. V lost 0 bases, J lost 7 bases, and 7 bases stayed unmatched. Germline V lookup: CDR1 LGHNA, CDR2 YSLEER. The CDR3 runs 15 residues. The CDR3 loop reads CASSQDWRGEGTQYF. CDR3 nucleotides: TGCGCCAGCAGCCAAGATTGGCGGGGGGAAGGGACCCAGTACTTC.

This chain uses TRBV9 with TRBJ2-5; the match to TRBD2 covers 10 bases. This CDR3 region has 13 residues. Trimming at V came to 6 bases and at J to 4 bases, leaving 3 bases not matched to a gene. Looked up from germline, CDR1 is SGDLS and CDR2 is YYNGEE. Here the CDR3 DNA reads TGTGCCAGCAACCGACTAGCGGGAGAGACCCAGTACTTC. Amino acid sequence: CASNRLAGETQYF.

The rearrangement links TRBV7-9 to TRBJ2-7; D might be TRBD1 (7 bases). The CDR3 extends over 15 amino acids. The V end lost 4 bases, the J end lost 0 bases, and 13 bases lay between the germline ends. Germline V CDR1 and CDR2: SEHNR, FQNEAQ (reference sequence). CDR3 bases: TGTGCCAGCAGCTCCCCAGGGGGGCTCTCCTACGAGCAGTACTTC. Translated, it gives CASSSPGGLSYEQYF.